The text below deals with one T cell receptor (beta chain). This clone was seen only once. Which antigen it targets is not known. No much larger clone is present one base from it, and per-base qualities are unavailable. Library creation used the immunoSEQ multiplex PCR assay. Rearranged TCR beta chain sequences were amplified with the hsTCRB Kit following the manufacturer's protocol. TCRB libraries were sequenced on an Illumina MiSeq. For the original study's pipeline: The proprietary platform of the kit vendor was used for demultiplexing, trimming and gene mapping. The table was pulled from immuneACCESS by TCRdb, which kept in-frame rearrangements only. Such tables lose some clones; where checked, under half of the loss comes from unresolved V genes, and the rest has no known cause. The DNA was the basis for D and trimming; V, J and clone size are from that table. The sample records tens of thousands of clones, just under 80% of which are singletons. The top ten constitute about 1.8% of the sample.

This entry comes from a study of a mutant IDH1 vaccine in newly diagnosed glioma (dated by TCRdb to the early 2020s). For the study in its entirety: Eight vaccinations were administered to patients in weeks 1, 3, 5, 7, 11, 15, 19 and 23, corresponding to visits V03 through V10. Peripheral blood samples were drawn at six visits, namely V03 (baseline), V05, V07, V10, V12 and V13. Vaccination started 4-6 weeks after radiotherapy alone, or was given together with temozolomide cycles in the groups whose treatment included chemotherapy. Before enrollment, patients had received standard therapy of radiotherapy alone, temozolomide alone, or radiochemotherapy with temozolomide; most received the combination. For exploratory analyses, longitudinal TCRB deep sequencing was carried out in roughly 23 treated patients wherever samples were available. Of the approximately 35 treated patients, approximately 60% were male and roughly 40% were female, and a mean age of roughly 41 years was recorded. Beyond this particular receptor, the publication reports: PBMC samples for TCRB deep sequencing were selected based on availability. Pseudoprogression appeared unrelated to alterations in the top peripheral T cell clonotypes detected by TCRB sequencing. The authors noted that analyses of patient blood samples could not be reproduced because of sample limitations. Across multiple MHC alleles, vaccine-induced immune responses were seen in about 93% of patients.

CDR1 SGHNT and CDR2 YYREEE were looked up in the germline V gene (reference sequence). At the junction V is shortened by 4 bases and J by 3 bases; bases outside the gene matches: 6. Including the terminal cysteine and phenylalanine, the CDR3 comprises 14 residues. The read is trimmed to its CDR3 DNA, 42 bases read in frame from base 1. The sample's time point label is to be understood as: week 5, during vaccination. Each vaccine dose was 300 ug of a 20-mer mutant IDH1 peptide in Montanide, given subcutaneously with topical imiquimod. Donors had newly diagnosed WHO grade 3 or 4 IDH1-mutant astrocytomas with loss of nuclear ATRX. The samples were drawn from NOA16, a multicentre, single-arm, open-label phase I trial in Germany that tested a mutant IDH1 peptide vaccine in humans for the first time. The DNeasy Blood and Tissue Kit was used to extract genomic DNA from EDTA blood for TCRB sequencing.

Sequencing was performed on PBMCs, taken from a glioma patient whose treatment included an IDH1 peptide vaccine. The clonotype was recovered from a woman aged 40-49 years with glioma. Recombination connected TRBV5-4 to TRBJ2-7; 8 middle bases align to TRBD1. The CDR3 has the sequence CASSLRTGNYEQYF. The DNA sequence is as follows: TGTGCCAGCAGCCTACGGACAGGGAACTACGAGCAGTACTTC.